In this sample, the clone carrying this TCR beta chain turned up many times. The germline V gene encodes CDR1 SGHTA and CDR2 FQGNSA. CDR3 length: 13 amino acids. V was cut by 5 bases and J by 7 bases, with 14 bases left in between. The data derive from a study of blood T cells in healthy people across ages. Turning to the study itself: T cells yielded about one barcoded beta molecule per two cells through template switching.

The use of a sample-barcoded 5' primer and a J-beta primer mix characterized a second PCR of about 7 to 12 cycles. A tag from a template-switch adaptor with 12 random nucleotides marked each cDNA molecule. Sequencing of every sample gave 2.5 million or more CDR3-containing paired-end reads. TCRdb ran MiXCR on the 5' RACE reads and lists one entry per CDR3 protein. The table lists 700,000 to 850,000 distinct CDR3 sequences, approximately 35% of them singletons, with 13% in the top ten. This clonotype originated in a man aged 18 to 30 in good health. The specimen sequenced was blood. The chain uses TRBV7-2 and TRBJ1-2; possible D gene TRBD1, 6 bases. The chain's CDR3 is CASSTRQAPGYTF. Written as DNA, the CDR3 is TGTGCCAGCAGCACCCGACAGGCCCCTGGCTACACCTTC.